The T cell receptor (beta chain) described here comes from a study of T-cell reconstitution after alpha-beta-depleted transplantation in children. This clonotype appeared many times. V dropped 0 bases and J dropped 7 bases, with 14 bases sitting between them. The CDR3 is made up of 14 amino acids. Germline CDR1 DFQATT, CDR2 SNEGSKA (reference sequence). TCRbeta library construction was performed incorporating unique molecular identifiers. A single record per CDR3 protein comes from TCRdb applying MiXCR to the PCR reads. The sample holds fewer than 120,000 distinct CDR3 sequences, 10% to 13% seen once.

The specimen comprised PBMCs from the stem cell graft donor, sampled from the stem cell graft. This clonotype originated in a human donor who donated a stem cell graft to a child with acute lymphoblastic leukemia. This chain uses TRBV20-1 with TRBJ2-3, with D uncertain. CDR3 DNA sequence: TGCAGTGCTAGAGATCGACGCCGTGGGAATACGCAGTATTTT. The encoded protein is CSARDRRRGNTQYF.